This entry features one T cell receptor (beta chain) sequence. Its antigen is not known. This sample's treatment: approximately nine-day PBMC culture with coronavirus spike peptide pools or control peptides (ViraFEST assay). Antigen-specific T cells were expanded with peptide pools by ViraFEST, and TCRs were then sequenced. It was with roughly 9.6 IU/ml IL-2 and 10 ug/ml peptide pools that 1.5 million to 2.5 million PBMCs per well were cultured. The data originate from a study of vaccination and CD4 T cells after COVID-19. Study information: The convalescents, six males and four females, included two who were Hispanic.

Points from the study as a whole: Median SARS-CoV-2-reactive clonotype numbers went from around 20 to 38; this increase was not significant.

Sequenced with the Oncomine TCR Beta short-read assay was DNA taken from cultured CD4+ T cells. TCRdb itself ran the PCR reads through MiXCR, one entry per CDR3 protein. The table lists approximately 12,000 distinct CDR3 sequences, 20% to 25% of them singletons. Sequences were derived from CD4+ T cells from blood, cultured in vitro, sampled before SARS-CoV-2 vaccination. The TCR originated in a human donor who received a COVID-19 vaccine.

The CDR3 DNA reads as TGTGCCAGCACCGAAAGGGGGCAGGATGGCTACACCTTC. Its protein product is CASTERGQDGYTF. J is TRBJ1-2 and V is TRBV6-1, with 7 bases that match TRBD1. J lost 6 bases, V lost 7 bases, and 8 bases had no gene match. Germline V gives CDR1 MNHNS, CDR2 SASEGT. The CDR3 spans 13 residues.